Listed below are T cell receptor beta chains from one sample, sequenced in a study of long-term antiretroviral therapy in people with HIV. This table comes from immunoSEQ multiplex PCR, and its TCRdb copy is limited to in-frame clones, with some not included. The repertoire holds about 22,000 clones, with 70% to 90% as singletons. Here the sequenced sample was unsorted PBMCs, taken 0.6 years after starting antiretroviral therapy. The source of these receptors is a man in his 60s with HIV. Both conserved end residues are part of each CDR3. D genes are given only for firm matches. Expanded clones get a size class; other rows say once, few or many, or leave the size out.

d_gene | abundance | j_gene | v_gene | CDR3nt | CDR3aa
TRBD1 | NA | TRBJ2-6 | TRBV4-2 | TGTGCCAGCAGCCACCGAGGGGGCCCCTCTGGGGCCAACGTCCTGACTTTC | CASSHRGGPSGANVLTF
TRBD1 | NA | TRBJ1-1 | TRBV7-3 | TGTGCCAGCAGCTTCCTCAAGCGACAGGGCAGCACTGAAGCTTTCTTT | CASSFLKRQGSTEAFF
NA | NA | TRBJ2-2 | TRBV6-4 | TGTGCCAGCAGTGACTCTCGGACAGACATGAGAAACACCGGGGAGCTGTTTTTT | CASSDSRTDMRNTGELFF
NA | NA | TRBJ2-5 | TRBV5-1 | TGCGCCAGCAGCAAGGGACAACAAGAGACCCAGTACTTC | CASSKGQQETQYF
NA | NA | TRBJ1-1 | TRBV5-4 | TGTGCCAGCAGCTTGGAAACAGGGTGGACTGAAGCTTTCTTT | CASSLETGWTEAFF
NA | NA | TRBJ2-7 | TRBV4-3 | TGCGCCAGCAGCCAAGAGAGTTTCTCCTACGAGCAGTACTTC | CASSQESFSYEQYF
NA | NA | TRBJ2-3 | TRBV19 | TGTGCCAGTAGTATAGTGGTGGGGTTCGACAGGTTACAAGTTCCAGATACGCAGTATTTT | CASSIVVGFDRLQVPDTQYF
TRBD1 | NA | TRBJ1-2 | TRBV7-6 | TGTGCCAGCAGCCGAGACAGGGGGGAGGGCTACACCTTC | CASSRDRGEGYTF
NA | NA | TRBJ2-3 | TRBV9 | TGTGCCAGCAGCGTACTTCCGAGCACAGATACGCAGTATTTT | CASSVLPSTDTQYF
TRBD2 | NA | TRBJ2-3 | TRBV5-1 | TGCGCCAGCAGCATAACTAGCGGGGGGCAGAATACGCAGTATTTT | CASSITSGGQNTQYF
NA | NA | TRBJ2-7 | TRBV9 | TGTGCCAGCAGCCGGGACACCGGCTACGAGCAGTACTTC | CASSRDTGYEQYF
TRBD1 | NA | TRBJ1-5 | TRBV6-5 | TGTGCCAGCAGTTACTCGTCCGGGACAGGTAATCAGCCCCAGCATTTT | CASSYSSGTGNQPQHF
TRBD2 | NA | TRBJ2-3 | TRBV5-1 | TGCGCCAGCGGGCTTCGGAGCGGGAGGGCCGGGGATACGCAGTATTTT | CASGLRSGRAGDTQYF
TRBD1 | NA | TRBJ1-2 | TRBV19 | TGTGCCAGTAGTACCTCGACCGGGACAGGGCCTTTGTATGGCTACACCTTC | CASSTSTGTGPLYGYTF
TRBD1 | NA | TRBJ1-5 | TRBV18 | TGTGCCAGCTCACCCAAAGGGGGCCTCGATCAGCCCCAGCATTTT | CASSPKGGLDQPQHF
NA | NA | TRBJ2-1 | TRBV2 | TGTGCCAGCGGGCCCTGGAATGAGCAGTTCTTC | CASGPWNEQFF
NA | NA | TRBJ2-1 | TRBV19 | TGTGCCAGTAGGGGGAATTGGGATGTCGATGAGCAGTTCTTC | CASRGNWDVDEQFF
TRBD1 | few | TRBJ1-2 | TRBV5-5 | TGTGCCAGCAGCCTCGCAACCGGGACAGCTAACTATGGCTACACCTTC | CASSLATGTANYGYTF
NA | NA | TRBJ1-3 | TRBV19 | TGTGCCAGTAGTATTGACAGATCTGGAAACACCATATATTTT | CASSIDRSGNTIYF
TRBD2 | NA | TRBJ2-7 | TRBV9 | TGTGCCAGCAGCGACGAGACTAGCGGGGGCGAGCAGTACTTC | CASSDETSGGEQYF
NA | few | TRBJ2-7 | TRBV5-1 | TGCGCCAGCAGCAAGAGCATGAGCCGCTACGAGCAGTACTTC | CASSKSMSRYEQYF
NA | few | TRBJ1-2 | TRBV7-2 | TGTGCCAGCAGCTTAGATGGGGCCCTAGGGGGCTACACCTTC | CASSLDGALGGYTF
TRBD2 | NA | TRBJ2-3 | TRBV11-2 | TGTGCCAGCAGCTTAGTAGGGAGGGCCCTAGATACGCAGTATTTT | CASSLVGRALDTQYF
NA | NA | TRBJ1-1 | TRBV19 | TGTGCCAGTAATAAGCTCGGGAGCTCTTGGATGAACACTGAAGCTTTCTTT | CASNKLGSSWMNTEAFF
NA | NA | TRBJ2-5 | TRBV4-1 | TGCGCCAGCAGCCAAGATTCCCAGGGCAGAGAGACCCAGTACTTC | CASSQDSQGRETQYF
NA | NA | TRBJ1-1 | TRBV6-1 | TGTGCCAGCAGTGAGGTGGGGGCCGGGAACACTGAAGCTTTCTTT | CASSEVGAGNTEAFF
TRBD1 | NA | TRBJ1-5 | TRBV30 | TGTGCCTGGAGGGGAGGACAGGTCAATCAGCCCCAGCATTTT | CAWRGGQVNQPQHF
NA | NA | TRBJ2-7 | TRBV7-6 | TGTGCCAGCAGCTTATGGGGGGCCACCTCCTACGAGCAGTACTTC | CASSLWGATSYEQYF
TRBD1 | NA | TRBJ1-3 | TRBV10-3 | TGTGCCATTCAGGACAGGGAAGGAAACACCATATATTTT | CAIQDREGNTIYF
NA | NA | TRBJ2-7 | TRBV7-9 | TGTGCCAGCAGCCGGAGGGGGGGGACCCACGAGCAGTACTTC | CASSRRGGTHEQYF
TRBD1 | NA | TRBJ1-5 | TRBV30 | TGTGCCTGGAGCTTCAACCCGGGACAGGGAAGAGGCAATCAGCCCCAGCATTTT | CAWSFNPGQGRGNQPQHF
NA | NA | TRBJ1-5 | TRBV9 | TGTGCCAGCAGCGTTTCGGGAAGTCAATATCAGCCCCAGCATTTT | CASSVSGSQYQPQHF
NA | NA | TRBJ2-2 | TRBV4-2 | TGTGCCAGCAGCCGGGTCTCAACCGGGGAGCTGTTTTTT | CASSRVSTGELFF